A selection of T cell receptor beta chains follows, all from one sample in a study of blood T cell repertoires in COVID-19. Clones were read by immunoSEQ multiplex PCR, and TCRdb kept only the in-frame ones, dropping some. Among around 60,000 clones listed, about 80% were seen once. Material: peripheral blood. These receptors were collected from a man aged 25-45 years with COVID-19, enrolled during active disease. The CDR3 runs from the conserved cysteine through the conserved F or W. A D gene is named only where the DNA matches it firmly. The size of a clone is reported for some rows only, either as once, few or many, or as a class for expanded clones.

d_gene	v_gene	abundance	j_gene	CDR3nt	CDR3aa
TRBD2	TRBV12-5	.	TRBJ2-3	TGTGCTAGTGCCTTGACTAGCGGGAGGGTCACAGATACGCAGTATTTT	CASALTSGRVTDTQYF
TRBD1	TRBV5-1	.	TRBJ2-3	TGCGCCAGCAGCTTGGCCCCGGCAGGGGGCACAGGTACGCAGTATTTT	CASSLAPAGGTGTQYF
.	TRBV7-9	.	TRBJ2-3	TGTGCCAGCAGCTTACCTTCTAATACAGATACGCAGTATTTT	CASSLPSNTDTQYF
.	TRBV30	.	TRBJ1-1	TGTGCCTGGAGTGTAAGCCAGGGGAACACTGAAGCTTTCTTT	CAWSVSQGNTEAFF
.	TRBV12-3/TRBV12-4	.	TRBJ1-4	TGTGCCAGCAGTTCCCATCAGACAAGACTGTTTTTT	CASSSHQTRLFF
.	TRBV6-5	.	TRBJ1-1	TGTGCCAGCAGTTCTGATTTACAGAGTGAAGCTTTCTTT	CASSSDLQSEAFF
TRBD1	TRBV6-5	.	TRBJ2-7	TGTGCCAGCAGCTCGTACAGGGGTTACGAGCAGTACTTC	CASSSYRGYEQYF
.	TRBV7-3	.	TRBJ2-1	TGTGCCAGCAGCTTAGGGCAACCCTCCCCCTACAATGAGCAGTTCTTC	CASSLGQPSPYNEQFF
.	TRBV30	.	TRBJ2-7	TGTGCCTGGAATCCACAGGGCTTCTCCTACGAGCAGTACTTC	CAWNPQGFSYEQYF
.	TRBV11-3	once	TRBJ2-5	TGTGCCAGCAGCTTATCCAGGGCGCAAGAGACCCAGTACTTC	CASSLSRAQETQYF
.	TRBV11-3	few	TRBJ2-2	TGTGCCAGCAGCTTAGCTTCGGGAGAGTACACCGGGGAGCTGTTTTTT	CASSLASGEYTGELFF
.	TRBV24-1	.	TRBJ1-1	TGTGCCACCAGTGACCCTGGCTACACTGAAGCTTTCTTT	CATSDPGYTEAFF
TRBD2	TRBV7-9	.	TRBJ2-3	TGTGCCAGCAGCTTATCGGCTAGCGGGACCACAGATACGCAGTATTTT	CASSLSASGTTDTQYF
.	TRBV29-1	.	TRBJ1-5	TGCAGCACCTTAGAGGGGGTTGGTCAGCCCCAGCATTTT	CSTLEGVGQPQHF
.	TRBV4-3	.	TRBJ2-1	TGCGCCAGCGGAAAGACAGTCTACAATGAGCAGTTCTTC	CASGKTVYNEQFF
TRBD2	TRBV27	.	TRBJ2-7	TGTGCCAGCAGTTTATCGTCTAGCGGGAGAATCGAGCAGTACTTC	CASSLSSSGRIEQYF
TRBD2	TRBV28	.	TRBJ2-1	TGTGCCAGCAGTTTAGCGGGGGGGCAGTTCTTC	CASSLAGGQFF
.	TRBV7-6	.	TRBJ2-7	TGTGCCAGCAGCTTAGCTAAGGACAGCTCCTACGAGCAGTACTTC	CASSLAKDSSYEQYF
TRBD1	TRBV5-1	few	TRBJ2-3	TGCGCCAGCAGCTTGACAGGGGCCTCTACAGATACGCAGTATTTT	CASSLTGASTDTQYF
.	TRBV27	.	TRBJ2-5	TGTGCCAGCAGTTTATCTAGGGGGAACGGGGAGACCCAGTACTTC	CASSLSRGNGETQYF
.	TRBV5-6	.	TRBJ2-1	TGTGCCAGCAGCCCTAGGGCGGGGACTGAGTTCTTC	CASSPRAGTEFF
.	TRBV5-1	.	TRBJ2-5	TGCGCCAGCAGCCTGATGCGGGCGGGAGAGACCCAGTACTTC	CASSLMRAGETQYF
TRBD2	TRBV5-1	.	TRBJ2-3	TGCGCCAGCAGCTGGGAACTAGCGGTGAACACAGATACGCAGTATTTT	CASSWELAVNTDTQYF
.	TRBV4-3	.	TRBJ2-1	TGCGCCAGCAGCCAAGACAGGCATGAGCAGTTCTTC	CASSQDRHEQFF
TRBD2	TRBV5-4	.	TRBJ2-4	TGTGCCAGCAGCTTGGCCGGGACTAGCGAAAACATTCAGTACTTC	CASSLAGTSENIQYF
TRBD2	TRBV11-1	.	TRBJ2-1	TGTGCCAGCAGCTTATCAAGCGGGGGCCTCAATGAGCAGTTCTTC	CASSLSSGGLNEQFF
TRBD1	TRBV28	.	TRBJ1-6	TGTGCCAGCAGTTCCCTCGAATCCGGGACAGCCTATAATTCACCCCTCCACTTT	CASSSLESGTAYNSPLHF
.	TRBV3-1/TRBV3-2	.	TRBJ2-5	TGTGCCACCCAACCTCGGGGGGAGACCCAGTACTTC	CATQPRGETQYF
.	TRBV6-5	few	TRBJ2-1	TGTGCCAGCAGTTACTCACAGGGCTATGAGCAGTTCTTC	CASSYSQGYEQFF
.	TRBV3-1/TRBV3-2	.	TRBJ1-1	TGTGCCAGCAGCCAATCAGGAGGGACTGAAGCTTTCTTT	CASSQSGGTEAFF
.	TRBV15	.	TRBJ1-4	TGTGCCACCAGCAGAGACAGGCCCTTTAATGAAAAACTGTTTTTT	CATSRDRPFNEKLFF